This section outlines one T cell receptor (beta chain) sequence together with its context. Antigen specificity is unknown. The data were taken from a study of Ad26.COV2.S vaccination and SARS-CoV-2 variants. For the study at large: Within the COV1001 Ad26.COV2.S trial arm, the donor was enrolled. Each vaccinee took Ad26.COV2.S intramuscularly, once or twice 56 days apart.

The table came from immunoSEQ multiplex PCR; TCRdb's copy has only in-frame clones and leaves some out. This table has 200,000 to 250,000 clones, around nine tenths appearing once. Treatment here: roughly 20 received Ad26.COV2.S at low or high dose, single or two shots; several received placebo; per-sample allocation not given. Day 63 after the first injection of vaccine or placebo was the sampling time. V was pared by 3 bases and J by 3 bases, with 9 bases of the junction left unmatched. The CDR3 runs 16 residues. The germline CDR1 and CDR2 sequences are MDHEN and SYDVKM. Points from the study as a whole: Substantial breadth in spike-specific CD8+ and CD4+ T cell responses was reportedly seen after vaccination. Recipients of vaccine and of placebo showed similar breadth of their non-spike TCR repertoires.

The source material was peripheral blood, sampled in a trial of Ad26.COV2.S vaccine versus placebo. The TCR comes from a person between 18 and 65 years old who received the Ad26.COV2.S COVID-19 vaccine or a placebo. The chain carries TRBV28 and TRBJ2-7; TRBD2 agrees at 9 bases. CDR3 amino acids: CASSLVLAGRNYEQYF. As DNA, the CDR3 is TGTGCCAGCAGTTTGGTACTAGCGGGCCGAAACTACGAGCAGTACTTC.